This record concerns one TCR beta chain sequence. Per germline, CDR1 SGHNT and CDR2 YENEEA. CDR3 length: 15 residues. V lost 1 base and J 1 base, leaving 7 bases between the germline ends. Clones were sequenced by immunoSEQ multiplex PCR, and TCRdb holds only the in-frame ones, with some missing. The table lists about 200,000 clones, 65% to 90% of them singletons, with around 13% in the top ten. These data belong to a study of blood T cell repertoires in COVID-19. The chain employs TRBV11-3 and TRBJ2-2, with D possibly being TRBD2 (5 bases). Material for sequencing was peripheral blood. This clonotype was obtained from a human donor in a cohort sampled during active COVID-19. The CDR3 here is CASSLGAGNTGELFF. The CDR3 DNA is TGTGCCAGCAGCTTAGGGGCGGGGAACACCGGGGAGCTGTTTTTT.